The entry that follows covers one T cell receptor beta chain sequence. The antigen this receptor binds is unknown. Per-base quality was not reported, and no clone a single base away is much larger than it. The data originate from a study of blood T cell repertoires in COVID-19 (TCRdb year 2020). At the level of the whole study: The collaborator samples originated in the United States, Italy and Spain and spanned the acute and convalescent phases of COVID-19. The prospective study material was composed of cDNA or gDNA derived from T cells, B-cell-depleted T cells, or PBMCs. Sample metadata almost always included a de-identified subject ID, COVID-19 status, age in years and sex. A freely available public database, intended as a resource for researchers studying the immune response to SARS-CoV-2, is where the repertoires were released. Samples were obtained from the ongoing ImmuneRACE study (first 160 participants) and from 1,254 subjects provided by 6 global collaborators. Where available, HLA class I and class II types were taken from metadata supplied by the sample provider and were not determined by assay-based typing. Deeply sampled blood TCRbeta repertoires from subjects exposed to, actively infected with, or recovered from COVID-19 were included in the dataset. What the authors observed across the whole study: Clinical and demographic metadata were provided uncurated, with the amount varying by source and participant.

At the junction V is shortened by 3 bases and J by 5 bases, with 16 bases in between. The germline V gene (reference sequence) supplies CDR1 SEHNR and CDR2 FQNEAQ. From its cysteine to its phenylalanine, the CDR3 spans 15 amino acids. This entry keeps only the CDR3 DNA: 45 bases, framed from base 1. Collaborating institutions collected whole blood in K2EDTA tubes following their own protocols. For TCRbeta analysis, collaborators shipped samples in one of three forms: frozen whole blood, isolated PBMCs, or DNA extracted from either of those sample types. TCRbeta CDR3 regions were amplified from genomic DNA using the immunoSEQ Assay, a bias-controlled multiplex PCR. The published analysis was carried out like this. The number of nucleated cells in each sample was estimated from the amplification of reference gene primers within the assay. To quantify the absolute abundance of each unique TCRbeta CDR3 rearrangement, sequence reads were collapsed and filtered. For each sample, productive Simpson clonality was calculated as the square root of Simpson's diversity index across productive rearrangements. TCRdb took this table from immuneACCESS and kept in-frame rearrangements with V and J called. Such tables lack part of the clones; where checked against another copy, unresolved V genes explain under half of the gap, and the rest is unexplained. V and J calls and clone size are copied from that table; D and trimming were computed from the DNA. The sample table shows some 250,000 clones, and roughly 80% are seen once. The ten largest clones add up to roughly a tenth of the sample.

This receptor was identified in an elderly woman with acute or convalescent COVID-19. Here the chain combines TRBV7-9 and TRBJ1-1; matching of 6 bases hints at TRBD1 as the D gene. The sequenced sample consisted of peripheral blood. The CDR3 region has the sequence CASSFGGRVETEAFF. The nucleotide sequence reads TGTGCCAGCAGCTTTGGGGGCAGGGTTGAGACTGAAGCTTTCTTT.